The present TCR beta chain was sequenced within a study of response to subunit inactivated influenza vaccine. Losses at the gene ends were 5 bases for V and 4 bases for J; bases not matched to a gene: 6. This CDR3 region has 15 residues. CDR1 and CDR2 (germline): LNHDA, SQIVND (reference sequence). This clonotype was picked up a small number of times. TCRdb redid the calling of the RT-PCR reads with MiXCR, one entry per CDR3 protein. Among about 160,000 distinct CDR3 sequences listed, 9.5% to 12% were seen once. The sequencing used CD8+ T cells sorted from PBMCs, collected 23 months after vaccination. This rearrangement joins TRBV19 to TRBJ2-3, with 10 bases identical to TRBD1. This sequence originates from a man aged 50-75 years who received an inactivated influenza vaccine. CDR3 residues: CASSSDRGPADTQYF. CDR3 coding DNA: TGTGCCAGTAGTTCAGACAGGGGGCCGGCAGATACGCAGTATTTT.